A single sample is the source of the 10 T cell receptor beta chains below, sequenced in a study of T cells in Graves' hyperthyroidism and ophthalmopathy. RNA transcripts gave rise to amplified TCR beta CDR3 regions. Carried out on the TCR CDR3, a first-round RT-PCR used the HTBI primer set. TCRdb reprocessed the multiplex PCR reads with MiXCR, giving one entry per CDR3 protein. In the table there are more than 350,000 distinct CDR3 sequences, 13% to 15% of which are singletons. The sequenced sample was blood. These receptors were collected from an older woman with Graves' ophthalmopathy.

Many counts were recorded for this clonotype. J is TRBJ2-1 and V is TRBV28, with 11 bases lining up with TRBD2. The CDR3 consists of 16 residues. Germline V gene lookup returns CDR1 MDHEN and CDR2 SYDVKM. J gave up 9 bases and V 4 bases, and 11 bases lay outside the gene matches. The CDR3 loop reads CASSSLGLAGGGEQFF. The CDR3 DNA is TGTGCCAGCAGTTCTCTCGGACTAGCGGGCGGGGGTGAGCAGTTCTTC.

Ten or more counts support this clonotype. The rearrangement uses TRBV7-3 and TRBJ1-1; 8 nucleotides line up with TRBD1. With 5 bases clipped from V and 4 bases from J, the junction kept 6 bases outside the gene matches. Germline CDR1 SGHTA, CDR2 FQGTGA. CDR3 length: 14 residues. Written as DNA, the CDR3 is TGTGCCAGCAGCGCACAACAGGGGGTCACTGAAGCTTTCTTT. Protein sequence: CASSAQQGVTEAFF.

This clonotype has ten or more counts. This chain uses TRBV11-2 with TRBJ2-2; possibly TRBD2 for D (5 bases). CDR3 size: 14 residues. CDR1 is SGHAT and CDR2 is FQNNGV in the germline V gene. Trimming shortened V by 5 bases and J by 8 bases, and 15 bases separated the two germline ends. In DNA form, the CDR3 reads TGTGCCAGCAGCCCCCTCTCGGGAAGGGGGGAGCTGTTTTTT. It yields the protein CASSPLSGRGELFF.

The chain recombines TRBV19 with TRBJ2-3; D is perhaps TRBD1 (5 bases). Germline CDR1 and CDR2: LNHDA and SQIVND (reference sequence). Trimming pared 3 bases from V and 0 bases from J, leaving 10 bases between. The CDR3 totals 15 residues. The CDR3 DNA reads TGTGCCAGTAGTATGGGGCAGCCGAGCACAGATACGCAGTATTTT. Protein product: CASSMGQPSTDTQYF.

This clonotype appeared many times. V and J are TRBV11-2 and TRBJ1-1; maybe TRBD1 (5 bases). Germline V gene lookup returns CDR1 SGHAT and CDR2 FQNNGV. V lost 1 base, J lost 3 bases, and 9 bases lay in between. The CDR3 is made up of 14 amino acids. The CDR3 reads CASSLGGSDTEAFF. The CDR3 DNA is TGTGCCAGCAGCTTAGGGGGGTCGGACACTGAAGCTTTCTTT.

This clonotype was counted between two and nine times. As DNA, the CDR3 is TGTGCCAGCAGCCAAGCGCTAGCTAGCTCCTACGAGCAGTACTTC. Amino acids: CASSQALASSYEQYF. The V call is TRBV4-2, the J call TRBJ2-7; D may be TRBD2 (5 bases). The germline V gene encodes CDR1 LGHNA and CDR2 YNFKEQ. With 1 base removed from V and 0 bases from J, the gap between germline ends came to 10 bases. The CDR3 extends over 15 amino acids.

This clonotype was seen repeatedly, ten times or more. The rearrangement links TRBV20-1 to TRBJ1-1; a weak D match, TRBD1 (6 bases). V was shortened by 2 bases and J by 10 bases, with 11 bases between the two germline ends. This CDR3 region has 11 residues. Germline CDR1 is DFQATT and CDR2 is SNEGSKA (reference sequence). CDR3 nucleotide sequence: TGCAGTGCTAGAACAGGGACCGGAGCTTTCTTT. Translated, it gives CSARTGTGAFF.

This clonotype was found many times. The chain links TRBV20-1 to TRBJ2-5; D is undetermined. The length of the CDR3 is 12 residues. Germline-derived CDR1 and CDR2 are DFQATT and SNEGSKA (reference sequence). Trimming shortened V by 1 base and J by 3 bases, and 6 bases separated the two germline ends. This CDR3 reads CSARGSEETQYF. The CDR3 DNA reads as TGCAGTGCTAGAGGTAGTGAAGAGACCCAGTACTTC.

This clonotype was observed many times. The rearrangement links TRBV2 to TRBJ2-4; 8 bases agree with TRBD2. The ends lost 6 bases at V and 8 bases at J; junction bases unmatched: 24. There are 19 residues in the CDR3. The germline V gene has CDR1 SNHLY and CDR2 FYNNEI. The CDR3 loop reads CASSLTGVAGGHLRDIQYF. The CDR3 coding sequence is TGTGCCAGCAGCCTCACCGGTGTTGCGGGAGGCCATCTGCGAGACATTCAGTACTTC.

This clonotype was counted at least ten times. The V and J genes are TRBV10-3 and TRBJ2-7, with TRBD1 matching over 10 bases. The CDR3 loop spans 15 amino acids. V shed 4 bases and J 2 bases; nucleotides not matched to a gene: 5. From germline, CDR1 is ENHRY and CDR2 SYGVKD. The DNA of the CDR3 is TGTGCCATCAGTGCCCCCGACAGGGGGCCCTACGAGCAGTACTTC. It encodes CAISAPDRGPYEQYF.